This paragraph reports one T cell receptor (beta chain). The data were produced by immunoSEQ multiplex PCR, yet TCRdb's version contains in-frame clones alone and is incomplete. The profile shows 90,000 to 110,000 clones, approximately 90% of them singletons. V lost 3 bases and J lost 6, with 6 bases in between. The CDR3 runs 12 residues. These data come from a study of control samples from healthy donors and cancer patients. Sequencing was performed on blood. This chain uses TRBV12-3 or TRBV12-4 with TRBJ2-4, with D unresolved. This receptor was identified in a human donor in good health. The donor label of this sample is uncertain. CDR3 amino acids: CASSLEINIQYF. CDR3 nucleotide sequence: TGTGCCAGCAGTTTGGAGATAAACATTCAGTACTTC.